Presented here are 7 T cell receptor beta chains from one specimen sequenced in a study of early T cells in non-severe SARS-CoV-2 infection. TCRdb independently ran MiXCR on the 5' RACE reads; one entry per CDR3 protein. The table includes approximately 30,000 distinct CDR3 sequences, roughly 5.2% detected once. Material: whole blood. These receptor sequences come from an adult who was a healthcare worker with PCR-confirmed SARS-CoV-2 infection or an uninfected control (not recorded which).

This clonotype came up many times. The chain uses TRBV15 and TRBJ1-2, with D tentatively TRBD1 (6 bases). This CDR3 comprises 13 residues. Between the trimmed V and J ends, which lost 1 base and 8 bases, there was a span of 11 bases. CDR1 and CDR2 (germline): LNHNV, YYDKDF (reference sequence). The CDR3, as DNA: TGTGCCACCAGCAGAGGGACCGACAGGGGCTACACCTTC. The encoded protein is CATSRGTDRGYTF.

The V gene is TRBV7-8, the J gene TRBJ2-4; D ambiguous. This CDR3 contains 14 residues. Deletions cut 1 base from V and 0 bases from J, with 4 bases between. The germline gives CDR1 SGHVS, CDR2 FQNEAQ. The CDR3 is CASSLVVAKNIQYF. CDR3 in DNA: TGTGCCAGCAGCTTAGTCGTAGCCAAAAACATTCAGTACTTC. The full variable domain, completed using reference TRBV7-8 and TRBJ2-4, is GAGVSQSPRYKVAKRGQDVALRCDPISGHVSLFWYQQALGQGPEFLTYFQNEAQLDKSGLPSDRFFAERPEGSVSTLKIQRTQQEDSAVYLCASSLVVAKNIQYFGAGTRLSVL.

This clonotype came up many times. The J gene is TRBJ1-5, the V gene TRBV12-3 or TRBV12-4; D call uncertain. The length of the CDR3 is 13 residues. V gave up 8 bases and J gave up 4 bases, with 12 bases separating them. In DNA, the CDR3 is TGTGCCAGCTCGAAGGCGGTTAATCAGCCCCAGCATTTT. Its protein product is CASSKAVNQPQHF.

In its sample, this clonotype was seen many times. The rearrangement uses TRBV7-8 and TRBJ1-2; 9 nucleotides line up with TRBD1. Germline V CDR1 and CDR2: SGHVS, FQNEAQ. The trim removed 5 bases at V and 2 bases at J, leaving 12 bases unmatched. The CDR3 extends over 17 amino acids. The CDR3 reads CASSTQRPGQGNYGYTF. CDR3 bases: TGTGCCAGCAGCACCCAGAGACCGGGACAGGGCAACTATGGCTACACCTTC. Full variable domain (outside the CDR3, taken from reference TRBV7-8 and TRBJ1-2): GAGVSQSPRYKVAKRGQDVALRCDPISGHVSLFWYQQALGQGPEFLTYFQNEAQLDKSGLPSDRFFAERPEGSVSTLKIQRTQQEDSAVYLCASSTQRPGQGNYGYTFGSGTRLTVV.

The chain recombines TRBV5-1 with TRBJ1-4, with unresolved D. The CDR3 extends over 12 amino acids. From germline, CDR1 is SGHRS and CDR2 YFSETQ. The V and J ends lost 1 base and 7 bases respectively, with 5 bases between them. The CDR3: CASSLTGEKLFF. As DNA, the CDR3 is TGCGCCAGCAGCTTGACGGGTGAAAAACTGTTTTTT.

This clonotype has a handful of counts. Sequence at one end of the junction differs from germline and may be a read error. The gene calls are TRBV18 and TRBJ1-2; weak D call: TRBD1 (5 bases). Looked up from germline, CDR1 is KGHSH and CDR2 is LQKENI. This CDR3 has 15 residues. CDR3 coding DNA: TGTGCCAGCTCTTGGGGCACAGGACGCAACTATGGCTACATCTTC. Translation: CASSWGTGRNYGYIF.

This clonotype was counted only a few times. The V and J genes are TRBV28 and TRBJ2-2; 8 bases line up with TRBD1. The J segment lost 5 bases and the V segment lost 3 bases, leaving 8 bases of the junction unmatched. Germline lookup yields CDR1 MDHEN and CDR2 SYDVKM. The CDR3 sequence is 16 residues long. CDR3 region: CASSLADRGPTGELFF. The CDR3, as DNA: TGTGCCAGCAGTTTGGCCGACAGGGGTCCGACCGGGGAGCTGTTTTTT.